This T cell receptor beta chain was documented in a study of early T cells in non-severe SARS-CoV-2 infection. TCRdb independently ran MiXCR on the 5' RACE reads; one entry per CDR3 protein. The sample yields 40,000 to 60,000 distinct CDR3 sequences, about 10% seen once. This clonotype was seen ten or more times. Per the germline V gene, CDR1 is SEHNR and CDR2 is FQNEAQ (reference sequence). The V and J ends lost 8 bases and 8 bases, in that order; junction bases with no gene match: 10. This CDR3 contains 15 residues. The J gene is TRBJ2-1, the V gene TRBV7-9; 12 nucleotides agree with TRBD2. Material: whole blood. The TCR sequence derives from an adult who was a healthcare worker with PCR-confirmed SARS-CoV-2 infection or an uninfected control (not recorded which). CDR3 nucleotide sequence: TGTGCCAGCTCGTCGACTAGCGGGAGACTCGATGAGCAGTTCTTC. Encoded protein: CASSSTSGRLDEQFF.